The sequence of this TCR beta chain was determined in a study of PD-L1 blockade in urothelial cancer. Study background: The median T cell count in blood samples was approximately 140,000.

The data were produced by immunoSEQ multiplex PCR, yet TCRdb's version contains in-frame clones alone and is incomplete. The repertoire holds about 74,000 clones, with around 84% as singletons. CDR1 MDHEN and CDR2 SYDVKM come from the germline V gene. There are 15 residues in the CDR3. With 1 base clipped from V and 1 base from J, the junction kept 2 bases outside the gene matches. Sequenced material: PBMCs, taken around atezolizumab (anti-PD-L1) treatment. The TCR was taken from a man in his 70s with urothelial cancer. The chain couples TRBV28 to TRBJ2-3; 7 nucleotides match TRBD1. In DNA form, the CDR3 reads TGTGCCAGCAGTTTATTTGGACAGGGCACAGATACGCAGTATTTT. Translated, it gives CASSLFGQGTDTQYF.